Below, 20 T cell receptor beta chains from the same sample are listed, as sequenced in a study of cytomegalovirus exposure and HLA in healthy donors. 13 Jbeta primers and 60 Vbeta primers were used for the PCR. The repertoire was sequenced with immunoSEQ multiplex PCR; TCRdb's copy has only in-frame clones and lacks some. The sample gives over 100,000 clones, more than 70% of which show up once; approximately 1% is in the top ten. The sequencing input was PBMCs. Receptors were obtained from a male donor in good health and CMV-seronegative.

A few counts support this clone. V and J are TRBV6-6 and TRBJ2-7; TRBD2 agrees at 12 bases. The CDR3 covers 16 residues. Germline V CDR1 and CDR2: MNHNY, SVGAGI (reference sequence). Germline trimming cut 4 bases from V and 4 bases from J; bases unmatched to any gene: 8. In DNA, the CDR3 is TGTGCCAGCAGTTCTAGCCGACTAGCGGGGGATTACGAGCAGTACTTC. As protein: CASSSSRLAGDYEQYF.

CDR3: CSVVQGVVMENEQFF. The CDR3 DNA sequence: TGCAGCGTCGTACAGGGGGTGGTAATGGAGAATGAGCAGTTCTTC. V gene TRBV29-1 combines with J gene TRBJ2-1; 8 bases align to TRBD1. Germline CDR1 SQVTM, CDR2 ANQGSEA. Trimming removed 6 bases from V and 7 bases from J; junction bases left unmatched: 14. There are 15 residues in the CDR3.

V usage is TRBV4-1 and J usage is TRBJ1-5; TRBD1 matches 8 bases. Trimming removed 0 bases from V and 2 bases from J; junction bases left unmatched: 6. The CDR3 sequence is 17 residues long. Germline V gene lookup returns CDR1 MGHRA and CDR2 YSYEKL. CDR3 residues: CASSQDGGQGRNQPQHF. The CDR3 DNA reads TGCGCCAGCAGCCAAGATGGTGGACAGGGACGCAATCAGCCCCAGCATTTT.

Here the CDR3 reads CAWSDSSSYEQYF. CDR3 nucleotide sequence: TGTGCCTGGAGTGACTCGAGCTCCTACGAGCAGTACTTC. The chain has TRBV30 and TRBJ2-7; D gene uncertain. V lost 1 base and J lost 0, with 7 bases in between. This CDR3 region has 13 residues. Per germline, CDR1 GTSNPN and CDR2 SVGIG (reference sequence).

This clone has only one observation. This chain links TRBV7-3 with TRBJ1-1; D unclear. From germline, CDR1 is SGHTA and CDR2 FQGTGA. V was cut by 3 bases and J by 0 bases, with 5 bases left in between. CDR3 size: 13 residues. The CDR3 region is CASSFGMNTEAFF. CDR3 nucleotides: TGTGCCAGCAGCTTCGGGATGAACACTGAAGCTTTCTTT.

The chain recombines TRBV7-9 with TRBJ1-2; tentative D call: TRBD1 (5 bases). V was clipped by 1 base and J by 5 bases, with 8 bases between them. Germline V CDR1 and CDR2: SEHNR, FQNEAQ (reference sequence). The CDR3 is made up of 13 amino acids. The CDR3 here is CASSLGSGYGYTF. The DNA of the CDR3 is TGTGCCAGCAGCTTAGGGTCAGGGTATGGCTACACCTTC.

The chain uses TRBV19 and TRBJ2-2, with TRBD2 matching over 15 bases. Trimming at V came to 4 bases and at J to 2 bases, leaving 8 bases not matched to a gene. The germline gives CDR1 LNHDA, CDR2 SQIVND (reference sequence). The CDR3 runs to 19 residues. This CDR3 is CASSTFGLAGGYNTGELFF. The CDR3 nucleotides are TGTGCCAGTAGTACCTTCGGACTAGCGGGGGGGTATAACACCGGGGAGCTGTTTTTT.

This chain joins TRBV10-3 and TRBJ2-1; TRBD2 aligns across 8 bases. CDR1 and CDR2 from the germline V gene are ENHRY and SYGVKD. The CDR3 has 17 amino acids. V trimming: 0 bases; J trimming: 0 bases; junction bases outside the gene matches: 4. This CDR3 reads CAISESPAGASYNEQFF. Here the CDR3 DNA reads TGTGCCATCAGTGAGTCGCCAGCGGGGGCCTCCTACAATGAGCAGTTCTTC.

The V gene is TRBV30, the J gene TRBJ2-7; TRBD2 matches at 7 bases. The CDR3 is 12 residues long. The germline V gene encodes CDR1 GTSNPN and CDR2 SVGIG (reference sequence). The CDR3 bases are TGTGCGGGGGGGGGTCGGGCCTACGAGCAGTACTTC. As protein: CAGGGRAYEQYF.

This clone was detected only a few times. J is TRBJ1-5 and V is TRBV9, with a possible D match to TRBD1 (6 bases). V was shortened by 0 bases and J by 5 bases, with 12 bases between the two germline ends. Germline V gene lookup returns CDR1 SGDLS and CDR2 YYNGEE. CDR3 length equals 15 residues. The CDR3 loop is CASSVVPGADQPQHF. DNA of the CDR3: TGTGCCAGCAGCGTAGTCCCAGGGGCTGATCAGCCCCAGCATTTT.

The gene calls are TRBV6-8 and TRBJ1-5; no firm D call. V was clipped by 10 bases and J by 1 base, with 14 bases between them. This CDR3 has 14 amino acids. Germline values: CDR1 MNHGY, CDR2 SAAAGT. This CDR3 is CATAQERSNQPQHF. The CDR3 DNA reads TGTGCCACAGCCCAGGAAAGGAGCAATCAGCCCCAGCATTTT.

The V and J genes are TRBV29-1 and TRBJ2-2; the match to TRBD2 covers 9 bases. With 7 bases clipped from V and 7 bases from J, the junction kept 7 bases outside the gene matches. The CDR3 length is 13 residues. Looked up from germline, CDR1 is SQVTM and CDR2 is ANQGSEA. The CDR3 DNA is TGCAGCGGGGCGGGGGGGTCTGACGGGGAGCTGTTTTTT. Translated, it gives CSGAGGSDGELFF.

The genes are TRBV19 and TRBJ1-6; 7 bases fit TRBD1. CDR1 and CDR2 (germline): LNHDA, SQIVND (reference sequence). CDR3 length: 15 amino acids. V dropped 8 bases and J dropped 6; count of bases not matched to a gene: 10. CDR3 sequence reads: CASRPSQGGNSPLHF. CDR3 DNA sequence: TGTGCCAGTCGACCGAGCCAGGGGGGTAATTCACCCCTCCACTTT.

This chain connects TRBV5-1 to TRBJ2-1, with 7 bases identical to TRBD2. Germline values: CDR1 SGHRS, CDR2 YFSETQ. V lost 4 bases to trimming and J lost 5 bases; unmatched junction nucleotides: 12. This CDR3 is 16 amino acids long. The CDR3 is CASSPFSGGTHNEQFF. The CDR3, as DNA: TGCGCCAGCAGCCCCTTTTCCGGGGGGACCCACAATGAGCAGTTCTTC.

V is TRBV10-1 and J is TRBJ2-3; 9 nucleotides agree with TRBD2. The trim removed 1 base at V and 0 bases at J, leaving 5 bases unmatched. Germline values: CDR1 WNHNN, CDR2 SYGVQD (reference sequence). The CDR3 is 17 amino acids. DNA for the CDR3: TGCGCCAGCAGTGAGTATGGGACTAGCCTTAGCACAGATACGCAGTATTTT. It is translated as CASSEYGTSLSTDTQYF.

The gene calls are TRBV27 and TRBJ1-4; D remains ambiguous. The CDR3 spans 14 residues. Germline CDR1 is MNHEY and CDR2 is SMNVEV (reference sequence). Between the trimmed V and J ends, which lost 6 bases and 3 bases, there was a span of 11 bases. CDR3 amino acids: CASSSTRANEKLFF. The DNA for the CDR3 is TGTGCCAGCAGCTCAACGAGGGCTAATGAAAAACTGTTTTTT.

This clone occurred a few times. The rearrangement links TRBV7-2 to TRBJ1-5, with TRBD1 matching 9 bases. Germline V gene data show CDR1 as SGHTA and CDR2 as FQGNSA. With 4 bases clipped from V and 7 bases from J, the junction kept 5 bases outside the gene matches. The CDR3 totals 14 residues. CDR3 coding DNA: TGTGCCAGCAGCTCGGGACAGGGCTCGCAGCCCCAGCATTTT. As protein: CASSSGQGSQPQHF.

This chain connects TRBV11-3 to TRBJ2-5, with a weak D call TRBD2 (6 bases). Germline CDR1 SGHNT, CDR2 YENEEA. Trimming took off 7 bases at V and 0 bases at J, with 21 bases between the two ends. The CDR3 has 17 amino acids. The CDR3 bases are TGTGCCAGCATCTCCTACCCGGGACTGATGTACCAAGAGACCCAGTACTTC. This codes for CASISYPGLMYQETQYF.

The CDR3 coding sequence is TGTGCCAGCAGCTCCCAGGGGGGCGTTTATGGCTACACCTTC. It specifies CASSSQGGVYGYTF. This rearrangement joins TRBV7-2 to TRBJ1-2, with 7 nucleotides matching TRBD1. After removal of 4 bases from V and 5 bases from J, the junction contained 7 bases not matched to a gene. The CDR3 extends over 14 amino acids. Germline lookup yields CDR1 SGHTA and CDR2 FQGNSA.

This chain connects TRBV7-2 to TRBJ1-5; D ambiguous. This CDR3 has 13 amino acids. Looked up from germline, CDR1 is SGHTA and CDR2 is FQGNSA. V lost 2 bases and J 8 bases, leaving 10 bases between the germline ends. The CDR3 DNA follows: TGTGCCAGCAGCTTACAACTAAGAGAGCCCCAGCATTTT. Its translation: CASSLQLREPQHF.